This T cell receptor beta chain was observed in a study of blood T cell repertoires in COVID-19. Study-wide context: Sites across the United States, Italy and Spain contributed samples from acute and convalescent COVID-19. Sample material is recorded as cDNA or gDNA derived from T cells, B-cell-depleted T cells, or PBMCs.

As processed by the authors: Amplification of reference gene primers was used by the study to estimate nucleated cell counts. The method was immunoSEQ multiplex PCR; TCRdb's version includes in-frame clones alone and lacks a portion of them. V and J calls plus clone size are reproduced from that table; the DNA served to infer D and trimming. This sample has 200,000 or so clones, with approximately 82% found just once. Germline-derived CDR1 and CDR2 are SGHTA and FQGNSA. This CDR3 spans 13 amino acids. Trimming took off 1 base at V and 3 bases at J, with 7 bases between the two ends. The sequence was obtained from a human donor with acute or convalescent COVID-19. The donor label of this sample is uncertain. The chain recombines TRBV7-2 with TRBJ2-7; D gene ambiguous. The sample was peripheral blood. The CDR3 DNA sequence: TGTGCCAGCAGCTTAGTCTCCCTCTACGAGCAGTACTTC. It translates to CASSLVSLYEQYF.